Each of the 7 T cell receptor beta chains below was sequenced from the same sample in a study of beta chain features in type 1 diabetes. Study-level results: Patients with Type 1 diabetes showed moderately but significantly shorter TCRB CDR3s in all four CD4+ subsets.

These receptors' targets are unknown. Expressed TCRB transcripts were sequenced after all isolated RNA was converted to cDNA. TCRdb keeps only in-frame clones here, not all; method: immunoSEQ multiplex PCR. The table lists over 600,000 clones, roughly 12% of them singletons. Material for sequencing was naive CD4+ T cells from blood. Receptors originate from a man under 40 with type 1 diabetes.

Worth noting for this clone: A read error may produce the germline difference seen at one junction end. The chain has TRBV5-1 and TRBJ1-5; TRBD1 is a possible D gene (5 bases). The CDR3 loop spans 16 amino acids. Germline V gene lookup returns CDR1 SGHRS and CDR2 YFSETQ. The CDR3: CASSLGVSGTNQPQHF. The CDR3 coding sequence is TGCGCCAGCAGTTTGGGAGTATCGGGGACTAACCAGCCCCAGCATTTT.

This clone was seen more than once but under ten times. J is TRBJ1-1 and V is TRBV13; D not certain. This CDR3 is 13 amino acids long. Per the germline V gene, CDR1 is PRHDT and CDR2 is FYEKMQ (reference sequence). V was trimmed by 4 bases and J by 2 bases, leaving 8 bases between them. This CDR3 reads CASSSRPNTEAFF. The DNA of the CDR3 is TGTGCCAGCAGCTCCAGACCCAACACTGAAGCTTTCTTT.

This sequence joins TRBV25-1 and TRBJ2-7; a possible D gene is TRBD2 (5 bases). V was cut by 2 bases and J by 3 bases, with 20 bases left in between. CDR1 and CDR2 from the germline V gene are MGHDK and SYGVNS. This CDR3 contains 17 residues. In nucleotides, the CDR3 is TGTGCCAGCAGTGAACCTAGCCCGGGCAGGACGATCTACGAGCAGTACTTC. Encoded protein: CASSEPSPGRTIYEQYF.

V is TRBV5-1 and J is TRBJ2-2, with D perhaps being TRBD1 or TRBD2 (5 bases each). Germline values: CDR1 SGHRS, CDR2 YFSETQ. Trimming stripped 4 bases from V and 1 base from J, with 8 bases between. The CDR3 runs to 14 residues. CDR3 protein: CASSRGENTGELFF. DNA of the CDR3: TGCGCCAGCAGCAGGGGAGAGAACACCGGGGAGCTGTTTTTT. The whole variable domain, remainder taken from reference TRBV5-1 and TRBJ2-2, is KAGVTQTPRYLIKTRGQQVTLSCSPISGHRSVSWYQQTPGQGLQFLFEYFSETQRNKGNFPGRFSGRQFSNSRSEMNVSTLELGDSALYLCASSRGENTGELFFGEGSRLTVL.

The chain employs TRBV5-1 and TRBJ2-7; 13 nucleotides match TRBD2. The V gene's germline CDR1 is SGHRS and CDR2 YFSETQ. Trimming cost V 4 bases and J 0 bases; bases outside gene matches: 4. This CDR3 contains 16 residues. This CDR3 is CASSPGLAGTSYEQYF. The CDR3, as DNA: TGCGCCAGCAGCCCGGGACTAGCGGGGACCTCCTACGAGCAGTACTTC.

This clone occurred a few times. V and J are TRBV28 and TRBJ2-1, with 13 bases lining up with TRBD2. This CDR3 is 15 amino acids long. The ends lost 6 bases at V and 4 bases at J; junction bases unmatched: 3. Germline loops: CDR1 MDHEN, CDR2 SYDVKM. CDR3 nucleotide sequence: TGTGCCAGCAGAAAGACTAGCGGGGGGTACAATGAGCAGTTCTTC. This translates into CASRKTSGGYNEQFF. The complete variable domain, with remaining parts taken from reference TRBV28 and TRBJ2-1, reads DVKVTQSSRYLVKRTGEKVFLECVQDMDHENMFWYRQDPGLGLRLIYFSYDVKMKEKGDIPEGYSVSREKKERFSLILESASTNQTSMYLCASRKTSGGYNEQFFGPGTRLTVL.

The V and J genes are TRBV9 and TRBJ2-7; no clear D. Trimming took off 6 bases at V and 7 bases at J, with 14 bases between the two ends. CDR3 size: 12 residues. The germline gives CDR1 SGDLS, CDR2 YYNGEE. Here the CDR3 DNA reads TGTGCCAGCACCACCGCTCGTGGAGAGCAGTACTTC. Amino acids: CASTTARGEQYF.